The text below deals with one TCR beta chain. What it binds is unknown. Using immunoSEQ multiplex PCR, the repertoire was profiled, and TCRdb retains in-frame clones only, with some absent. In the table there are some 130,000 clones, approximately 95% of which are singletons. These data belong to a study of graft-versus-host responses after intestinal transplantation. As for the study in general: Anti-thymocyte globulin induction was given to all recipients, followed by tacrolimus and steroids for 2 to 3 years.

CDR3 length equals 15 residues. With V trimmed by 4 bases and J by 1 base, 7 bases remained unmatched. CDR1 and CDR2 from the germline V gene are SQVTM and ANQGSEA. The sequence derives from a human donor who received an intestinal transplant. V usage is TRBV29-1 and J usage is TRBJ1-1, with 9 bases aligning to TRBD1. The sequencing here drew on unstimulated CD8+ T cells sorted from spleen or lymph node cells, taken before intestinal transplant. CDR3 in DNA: TGCAGCGTTGTCCCGGGACAGGGTACGAACACTGAAGCTTTCTTT. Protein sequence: CSVVPGQGTNTEAFF.